The rows below give T cell receptor beta chains drawn from one sample of a study of T cell changes during pregnancy in multiple sclerosis. Generated by immunoSEQ multiplex PCR, the TCRdb table keeps only in-frame clones and is missing some. The table records tens of thousands of clones, roughly 88% of them present only once. The material was peripheral blood, obtained in the third trimester of pregnancy. These receptors were collected from a female donor in good health, enrolled as a control in a pregnancy study. Each CDR3 is given with its conserved first and last residue. The D gene is left open where the match is weak. Only part of the rows carry a size: once, few, many, or a class if the clone is expanded.

V gene	D gene	clone size	J gene	CDR3 protein	CDR3 DNA
TRBV12-5	TRBD2	-	TRBJ2-5	CASGLNPASGATRETQYF	TGTGCTAGTGGTTTGAACCCGGCTAGCGGGGCAACCAGAGAGACCCAGTACTTC
TRBV4-1	-	-	TRBJ1-2	CASSQDRGLQNGYTF	TGCGCCAGCAGCCAAGATAGGGGATTACAAAATGGCTACACCTTC
TRBV11-3	-	-	TRBJ2-7	CASSLDAGEQYF	TGTGCCAGCAGCTTAGACGCGGGCGAGCAGTACTTC
TRBV6-1	TRBD1	-	TRBJ1-2	CATRGLDYGYTF	TGTGCCACCAGGGGGCTCGACTATGGCTACACCTTC
TRBV19	-	-	TRBJ1-1	CASRSSDGGAAEAFF	TGTGCCAGTAGATCGTCAGACGGGGGGGCTGCTGAAGCTTTCTTT
TRBV13	TRBD2	-	TRBJ2-7	CASSLAAGGPNSYEQYF	TGTGCCAGCAGCTTAGCGGCGGGAGGGCCAAACTCCTACGAGCAGTACTTC
TRBV7-9	TRBD2	-	TRBJ2-7	CASSLVAGGRYEQYF	TGTGCCAGCAGCTTAGTGGCGGGAGGCCGCTACGAGCAGTACTTC
TRBV19	-	-	TRBJ1-3	CASRADRLSGNTIYF	TGTGCCAGTAGGGCAGACAGGCTGTCCGGAAACACCATATATTTT
TRBV7-9	TRBD1	-	TRBJ2-5	CASSLTGGVTQYF	TGTGCCAGCAGCTTGACAGGGGGGGTGACCCAGTACTTC
TRBV27	-	-	TRBJ1-1	CASQGWTTEAFF	TGTGCCAGTCAGGGTTGGACCACTGAAGCTTTCTTT
TRBV19	TRBD2	-	TRBJ2-7	CASSQAGETYEQYF	TGTGCCAGTAGCCAAGCGGGAGAAACCTACGAGCAGTACTTC
TRBV27	TRBD2	-	TRBJ2-5	CASSLLGSGGYQETQYF	TGTGCCAGCAGTTTATTGGGTAGCGGGGGGTACCAAGAGACCCAGTACTTC
TRBV27	TRBD1	-	TRBJ1-1	CASSLQGGLPGAFF	TGTGCCAGCAGTCTACAGGGGGGCCTACCCGGAGCTTTCTTT
TRBV9	-	-	TRBJ1-6	CASSAEGNSPLHF	TGTGCCAGCAGCGCAGAGGGTAATTCACCCCTCCACTTT
TRBV9	-	-	TRBJ1-3	CASSVAQGTANTIYF	TGTGCCAGCAGCGTAGCTCAGGGGACGGCAAACACCATATATTTT
TRBV5-4	TRBD2	-	TRBJ2-3	CASSPPGLAGVGTDTQYF	TGTGCCAGCAGCCCCCCGGGACTAGCGGGAGTAGGCACAGATACGCAGTATTTT
TRBV14	-	few	TRBJ1-6	CASSQDLVAAGNSPLHF	TGTGCCAGCAGCCAAGATTTGGTGGCCGCGGGGAATTCACCCCTCCACTTT
TRBV7-8	TRBD1	-	TRBJ1-1	CASSHRGQGATEAFF	TGTGCCAGCAGCCACAGGGGACAGGGGGCCACTGAAGCTTTCTTT
TRBV6-6	TRBD2	-	TRBJ2-3	CASSLSGRGTDTQYF	TGTGCCAGCAGTCTTAGCGGGAGGGGCACAGATACGCAGTATTTT
TRBV7-8	-	-	TRBJ1-1	CASSTGGTEAFF	TGTGCCAGCAGCACTGGGGGGACTGAAGCTTTCTTT